One sample yielded the 21 T cell receptor beta chains listed below, sequenced in a study of OX40 agonist ivuxolimab in advanced cancers. Clones were sequenced by immunoSEQ multiplex PCR, and TCRdb holds only the in-frame ones, with some missing. This table has 55,000 to 70,000 clones, about 85% appearing once. Sequencing was performed on CD4+ or CD8+ T cells sorted from blood, taken in a trial of the OX40 agonist ivuxolimab. The source is an adult with an advanced solid tumor such as melanoma, head and neck, liver or kidney cancer.

This chain uses TRBV30 with TRBJ2-5; maybe TRBD1 (6 bases). V was trimmed by 3 bases and J by 5 bases, leaving 13 bases between them. CDR1 and CDR2 from the germline V gene are GTSNPN and SVGIG (reference sequence). The CDR3 is made up of 13 amino acids. The CDR3 loop is CAWRNRASETQYF. Here the CDR3 DNA reads TGTGCCTGGAGGAACAGGGCGAGTGAGACCCAGTACTTC.

This clone has a handful of counts. The CDR3 loop is CASSLAGQGNQPQHF. CDR3 nucleotides: TGCGCCAGCAGCCTCGCAGGTCAGGGCAATCAGCCCCAGCATTTT. The V call is TRBV4-1, the J call TRBJ1-5; D is undetermined. In germline, CDR1 is MGHRA, CDR2 YSYEKL. The germline V and J ends were trimmed by 4 bases and 2 bases, with 12 bases remaining between them. The CDR3 contains 15 residues.

This chain links TRBV9 with TRBJ2-7; no reliable D call. Germline V CDR1 and CDR2: SGDLS, YYNGEE. V was clipped by 4 bases and J by 2 bases, with 13 bases between them. The CDR3 length is 14 residues. CDR3 loop: CASSPATDTYEQYF. The CDR3 DNA reads TGTGCCAGCAGCCCCGCTACAGACACCTACGAGCAGTACTTC.

The rearrangement joins TRBV10-1 to TRBJ1-2, with D possibly being TRBD1 (5 bases). Germline V CDR1 and CDR2: WNHNN, SYGVQD (reference sequence). The CDR3 totals 12 residues. V was clipped by 4 bases and J by 5 bases, with 8 bases between them. The CDR3 reads CASSGDLYGYTF. DNA for the CDR3: TGCGCCAGCAGTGGGGACCTTTATGGCTACACCTTC.

The J gene is TRBJ2-7, the V gene TRBV29-1, with 10 bases lining up with TRBD1. V dropped 4 bases and J dropped 5; count of bases not matched to a gene: 11. The germline CDR1 and CDR2 sequences are SQVTM and ANQGSEA. The CDR3 is 15 amino acids. The CDR3 DNA reads TGCAGCGTTGGGGATCCGGGACAGGGGATCCACGAGCAGTACTTC. Translating it yields CSVGDPGQGIHEQYF.

The chain uses TRBV7-2 and TRBJ2-4; 11 bases are shared with TRBD2. This CDR3 contains 15 residues. The trim removed 0 bases at V and 11 bases at J, leaving 6 bases unmatched. Germline assignment: CDR1 SGHTA and CDR2 FQGNSA. The CDR3 DNA reads as TGTGCCAGCAGCTTAGCACTAGCGGGGGCTGACGTTCAGTACTTC. It yields the protein CASSLALAGADVQYF.

This chain joins TRBV9 and TRBJ2-7; 7 nucleotides line up with TRBD2. This CDR3 has 15 amino acids. Per the germline V gene, CDR1 is SGDLS and CDR2 is YYNGEE. Losses at the gene ends were 0 bases for V and 1 base for J; bases not matched to a gene: 4. CDR3 nucleotide sequence: TGTGCCAGCAGCGTAGCAGCGGGACCTTCCTACGAGCAGTACTTC. Residues: CASSVAAGPSYEQYF.

Comments on this clone: Other DNA sequences in the sample encode the same CDR3. The gene calls are TRBV19 and TRBJ1-2, with 8 positions matching TRBD1. The germline CDR1 and CDR2 sequences are LNHDA and SQIVND (reference sequence). Trimming at V came to 6 bases and at J to 6 bases, leaving 3 bases not matched to a gene. The CDR3 loop spans 12 amino acids. Here the CDR3 reads CASSDRGDGYTF. For the CDR3, the DNA is TGTGCCAGTAGCGACAGGGGAGATGGCTACACCTTC. Full variable domain (rest looked up from reference TRBV19 and TRBJ1-2): DGGITQSPKYLFRKEGQNVTLSCEQNLNHDAMYWYRQDPGQGLRLIYYSQIVNDFQKGDIAEGYSVSREKKESFPLTVTSAQKNPTAFYLCASSDRGDGYTFGSGTRLTVV.

The gene calls are TRBV4-3 and TRBJ1-4, with TRBD1 as a possible D gene (5 bases). Germline V gene data show CDR1 as LGHNA and CDR2 as YSLEER. Deletions cut 0 bases from V and 0 bases from J, with 5 bases between. CDR3 length: 15 amino acids. CDR3 loop: CASSQEGATNEKLFF. The CDR3 region has the DNA TGCGCCAGCAGCCAAGAAGGGGCAACTAATGAAAAACTGTTTTTT.

The V call is TRBV28, the J call TRBJ2-5; 8 bases match TRBD1. Germline V gene data show CDR1 as MDHEN and CDR2 as SYDVKM. Trimming cost V 5 bases and J 3 bases; bases outside gene matches: 8. The CDR3 length is 15 residues. The CDR3 bases are TGTGCCAGCAGTCTCTGGGGACAGGTCAAAGAGACCCAGTACTTC. The encoded protein is CASSLWGQVKETQYF.

In its sample, this clone was seen a few times. The chain is built from TRBV2 and TRBJ2-7, with D possibly TRBD1 on 5 matching bases. The V gene's germline CDR1 is SNHLY and CDR2 FYNNEI. Trimming left V 0 bases short and J 3 bases short, with 15 bases between. This CDR3 has 16 residues. The chain's CDR3 is CASSEAGYRQGYEQYF. The CDR3 DNA reads TGTGCCAGCAGTGAAGCAGGTTATCGGCAGGGCTACGAGCAGTACTTC.

This clone was found once. V and J are TRBV5-6 and TRBJ2-7; a weak D match, TRBD2 (6 bases). CDR1 SGHDT and CDR2 YYEEEE come from the germline V gene. The CDR3 extends over 19 amino acids. V was clipped by 4 bases and J by 6 bases, with 32 bases between them. CDR3 coding DNA: TGTGCCAGCAGCCCGGGATGGGGTGGGGTTGGCGGGGCGCCCCGCGAGCAGTACTTC. Translating it yields CASSPGWGGVGGAPREQYF.

This chain joins TRBV7-2 and TRBJ2-1, with no clear D. This CDR3 has 11 residues. V was clipped by 5 bases and J by 10 bases, with 9 bases between them. Germline CDR1 reads SGHTA; CDR2 reads FQGNSA. CDR3 amino acids: CASSAVAEQFF. CDR3 nucleotide sequence: TGTGCCAGCAGCGCCGTGGCAGAGCAGTTCTTC. Combining the CDR3 with reference TRBV7-2 and TRBJ2-1 gives the whole variable domain GAGVSQSPSNKVTEKGKDVELRCDPISGHTALYWYRQSLGQGLEFLIYFQGNSAPDKSGLPSDRFSAERTGGSVSTLTIQRTQQEDSAVYLCASSAVAEQFFGPGTRLTVL.

This clone has a handful of counts. This CDR3 reads CASSHGVTGNTIYF. The CDR3 DNA is TGTGCCAGCTCTCACGGGGTTACTGGAAACACCATATATTTT. The chain recombines TRBV7-9 with TRBJ1-3; unclear D gene. The CDR3 is made up of 14 amino acids. Germline values: CDR1 SEHNR, CDR2 FQNEAQ (reference sequence). Trimming removed 8 bases from V and 2 bases from J, with 13 bases in between.

The rearrangement uses TRBV5-4 and TRBJ1-2; possibly TRBD1 for D (6 bases). The germline gives CDR1 SGHNT, CDR2 YYREEE (reference sequence). Trimming removed 4 bases from V and 2 bases from J, with 9 bases in between. The CDR3 spans 13 residues. This chain's CDR3 is CASSRTANYGYTF. The CDR3 DNA is TGTGCCAGCAGCAGGACAGCAAACTATGGCTACACCTTC.

The V call is TRBV12-5, the J call TRBJ1-1, with 8 bases aligning to TRBD1. Germline CDR1 and CDR2: LGHNT and FRNRAP. Germline trimming cut 1 base from V and 0 bases from J; bases unmatched to any gene: 1. The CDR3 runs to 15 residues. CDR3 amino acids: CASGLGRGLNTEAFF. DNA of the CDR3: TGTGCTAGTGGTTTGGGCAGGGGGCTGAACACTGAAGCTTTCTTT. The full variable domain, with the rest looked up from reference TRBV12-5 and TRBJ1-1, is DARVTQTPRHKVTEMGQEVTMRCQPILGHNTVFWYRQTMMQGLELLAYFRNRAPLDDSGMPKDRFSAEMPDATLATLKIQPSEPRDSAVYFCASGLGRGLNTEAFFGQGTRLTVV.

The chain combines TRBV13 with TRBJ2-3; 10 bases map to TRBD1. The trim removed 2 bases at V and 1 base at J, leaving 3 bases unmatched. This CDR3 has 16 residues. Germline loops: CDR1 PRHDT, CDR2 FYEKMQ (reference sequence). CDR3 in DNA: TGTGCCAGCAGCTTATTGGGGACAGGGGGCACAGATACGCAGTATTTT. Translation: CASSLLGTGGTDTQYF.

This sequence joins TRBV18 and TRBJ1-4; 10 bases fit TRBD1. J gave up 0 bases and V 3 bases, and 7 bases lay outside the gene matches. In germline, CDR1 is KGHSH, CDR2 LQKENI. The CDR3 runs 18 residues. DNA for the CDR3: TGTGCCAGCTCACCGTCCCCCGGGACAGGGGCAACTAATGAAAAACTGTTTTTT. The encoded protein is CASSPSPGTGATNEKLFF.

The chain links TRBV9 to TRBJ2-7, with D possibly called TRBD1 or TRBD2 (6 bases each). The CDR3 sequence is 16 residues long. V was pared by 0 bases and J by 6 bases, with 19 bases between. Germline V gene data show CDR1 as SGDLS and CDR2 as YYNGEE. The CDR3 nucleotides read TGTGCCAGCAGCGTAGGATCTAGGGGGGACTCCAGCGAGCAGTACTTC. Translating gives CASSVGSRGDSSEQYF. Together with reference TRBV9 and TRBJ2-7, the CDR3 gives the full variable domain: DSGVTQTPKHLITATGQRVTLRCSPRSGDLSVYWYQQSLDQGLQFLIQYYNGEERAKGNILERFSAQQFPDLHSELNLSSLELGDSALYFCASSVGSRGDSSEQYFGPGTRLTVT.

The count of this clone is one. This rearrangement joins TRBV30 to TRBJ1-6, with 8 bases fitting TRBD1. Trimming removed 4 bases from V and 8 bases from J; junction bases left unmatched: 7. Per the germline V gene, CDR1 is GTSNPN and CDR2 is SVGIG (reference sequence). The CDR3 is made up of 14 amino acids. The CDR3 sequence: CAWTLQGDYSPLHF. The CDR3 DNA sequence: TGTGCCTGGACACTACAGGGGGATTATTCACCCCTCCACTTT. The full variable domain, its missing parts supplied by reference TRBV30 and TRBJ1-6, is SQTIHQWPATLVQPVGSPLSLECTVEGTSNPNLYWYRQAAGRGLQLLFYSVGIGQISSEVPQNLSASRPQDRQFILSSKKLLLSDSGFYLCAWTLQGDYSPLHFGNGTRLTVT.

The chain combines TRBV4-3 with TRBJ1-2; D gene unclear. V lost 0 bases and J lost 3, with 5 bases in between. The germline gives CDR1 LGHNA, CDR2 YSLEER. This CDR3 has 13 amino acids. CDR3 sequence reads: CASSQDSDYGYTF. The DNA of the CDR3 is TGCGCCAGCAGCCAAGATTCGGACTATGGCTACACCTTC.